The rows below give T cell receptor beta chains drawn from one sample of a study of long-term antiretroviral therapy in people with HIV. The data were produced by immunoSEQ multiplex PCR, yet TCRdb's version contains in-frame clones alone and is incomplete. Seen here are around 40,000 clones, approximately 86% observed once, and the top ten hold 3.9%. Here the sequenced sample was unsorted PBMCs, taken just before starting antiretroviral therapy. The source of these receptors is a woman aged 18-35 years with HIV. CDR3s include the opening cysteine and the closing phenylalanine or tryptophan. The D gene is left open where the match is weak.

d_call: -
j_call: TRBJ1-1
v_call: TRBV5-4
cdr3_aa: CASSLDKLTEAFF

d_call: -
j_call: TRBJ1-2
v_call: TRBV6-6
cdr3_aa: CASSLSDGGLGYTF

d_call: TRBD2
j_call: TRBJ2-7
v_call: TRBV5-1
cdr3_aa: CASSLGTSGKNGEQYF

d_call: -
j_call: TRBJ1-2
v_call: TRBV9
cdr3_aa: CASSRDADRGYTF

d_call: -
j_call: TRBJ1-1
v_call: TRBV10-1
cdr3_aa: CASTTKSGIGEGQRVNTEAFF

d_call: -
j_call: TRBJ2-6
v_call: TRBV25-1
cdr3_aa: CASSPPRSGANVLTF

d_call: TRBD1
j_call: TRBJ2-5
v_call: TRBV27
cdr3_aa: CASSPTQGAIETQYF

d_call: -
j_call: TRBJ2-7
v_call: TRBV15
cdr3_aa: CATSRPDSYEQYF

d_call: -
j_call: TRBJ2-1
v_call: TRBV25-1
cdr3_aa: CASSLFSNEQFF

d_call: -
j_call: TRBJ2-6
v_call: TRBV28
cdr3_aa: CASSGSHGSGANVLTF

d_call: TRBD2
j_call: TRBJ2-7
v_call: TRBV29-1
cdr3_aa: CSVGTSGNYEQYF

d_call: -
j_call: TRBJ2-1
v_call: TRBV6-5
cdr3_aa: CASNQGSYNEQFF

d_call: -
j_call: TRBJ2-7
v_call: TRBV4-3
cdr3_aa: CASSHRVAYEQYF

d_call: -
j_call: TRBJ1-4
v_call: TRBV9
cdr3_aa: CASTPDSRNEKLFF

d_call: -
j_call: TRBJ2-7
v_call: TRBV11-1
cdr3_aa: CASSPSAPYEQYF

d_call: TRBD1
j_call: TRBJ1-3
v_call: TRBV29-1
cdr3_aa: CSVPGGGNTIYF

d_call: -
j_call: TRBJ2-1
v_call: TRBV7-3
cdr3_aa: CASSPRVAGEQFF